The rows below give T cell receptor beta chains drawn from one sample of a study of blood T cell repertoires in COVID-19. The repertoire was sequenced with immunoSEQ multiplex PCR; TCRdb's copy has only in-frame clones and lacks some. Seen here are roughly 80,000 clones, about four fifths observed once, and the top ten hold roughly 3.5%. The sample consisted of peripheral blood. These receptors were collected from a man between 50 and 59 years old with acute or convalescent COVID-19. CDR3s include the opening cysteine and the closing phenylalanine or tryptophan. The D gene is left open where the match is weak. Clone size is shown for a subset of rows, as once, few, many or a class of expanded clone.

d_call	v_call	j_call	clone_size	cdr3_aa	cdr3_nt
TRBD2	TRBV9	TRBJ2-7	few	CASSVVSGPGYEQYF	TGTGCCAGCAGCGTAGTTAGCGGGCCGGGGTACGAGCAGTACTTC
NA	TRBV7-9	TRBJ1-3	NA	CASSLVAGSGNTIYF	TGTGCCAGCAGCTTAGTGGCAGGGTCTGGAAACACCATATATTTT
NA	TRBV19	TRBJ2-5	few	CASSIEGLHQETQYF	TGTGCCAGTAGTATAGAGGGACTCCACCAAGAGACCCAGTACTTC
TRBD2	TRBV6-5	TRBJ2-1	NA	CASRNLAGVYNEQFF	TGTGCCAGCAGAAATCTAGCGGGAGTCTACAATGAGCAGTTCTTC
TRBD1	TRBV27	TRBJ1-6	NA	CASRPATGGGNSPLHF	TGTGCCAGCAGACCCGCGACAGGGGGCGGTAATTCACCCCTCCACTTT
TRBD1	TRBV30	TRBJ1-5	NA	CAWSATGEGSNQPQHF	TGTGCCTGGAGTGCCACAGGGGAAGGGAGCAATCAGCCCCAGCATTTT
NA	TRBV15	TRBJ2-1	NA	CATRTGGAAHEQFF	TGTGCCACTCGTACGGGGGGCGCCGCCCATGAGCAGTTCTTC
NA	TRBV7-2	TRBJ1-2	NA	CASSLQGSNYGYTF	TGTGCCAGCAGCTTACAGGGGAGTAACTATGGCTACACCTTC
TRBD2	TRBV7-2	TRBJ2-7	NA	CASSSTSGSTIFSYEQYF	TGTGCCAGCAGCTCCACTAGCGGAAGTACAATATTCTCCTACGAGCAGTACTTC
NA	TRBV3-1/TRBV3-2	TRBJ1-6	NA	CASSQGTGLGSPLHF	TGTGCCAGCAGCCAAGGAACAGGGTTGGGTTCACCCCTCCACTTT
TRBD1	TRBV7-2	TRBJ1-6	NA	CASSRDSYNSPLHF	TGTGCCAGCAGCCGGGACAGTTATAATTCACCCCTCCACTTT
NA	TRBV12-3/TRBV12-4	TRBJ1-2	NA	CASSLGSGGYTF	TGTGCCAGCAGTTTGGGGTCGGGGGGCTACACCTTC
NA	TRBV30	TRBJ1-6	NA	CAWSPRALSYNSPLHF	TGTGCCTGGAGTCCCAGGGCCCTATCCTATAATTCACCCCTCCACTTT
NA	TRBV6-2/TRBV6-3	TRBJ1-2	NA	CASSQQPTNYGYTF	TGTGCCAGCAGCCAACAGCCTACTAACTATGGCTACACCTTC
TRBD2	TRBV27	TRBJ2-1	NA	CASSLLPSGGGNEQFF	TGTGCCAGCAGTTTATTGCCTAGCGGGGGGGGCAATGAGCAGTTCTTC
NA	TRBV6-5	TRBJ1-6	NA	CASIWTEDYNSPLHF	TGTGCCAGCATCTGGACAGAAGACTATAATTCACCCCTCCACTTT
NA	TRBV13	TRBJ1-1	NA	CASSLGGLDTEAFF	TGTGCCAGCAGCTTAGGGGGGCTAGACACTGAAGCTTTCTTT
TRBD1	TRBV30	TRBJ1-5	NA	CAWSLRGLQPQHF	TGTGCCTGGAGTTTGAGGGGGCTTCAGCCCCAGCATTTT
TRBD1	TRBV7-2	TRBJ1-2	NA	CASSSRQGAAGYTF	TGTGCCAGCAGCTCTCGACAGGGGGCTGCCGGCTACACCTTC
TRBD2	TRBV27	TRBJ2-1	NA	CASSSSGGPYNEQFF	TGTGCCAGCAGCTCGAGCGGGGGACCCTACAATGAGCAGTTCTTC
NA	TRBV5-1	TRBJ1-5	few	CASSFMAGSNQPQHF	TGCGCCAGCAGCTTTATGGCGGGAAGCAATCAGCCCCAGCATTTT
TRBD1	TRBV7-9	TRBJ2-4	NA	CASSDRQGWSKNIQYF	TGTGCCAGCAGCGATCGACAGGGCTGGTCCAAAAACATTCAGTACTTC
NA	TRBV9	TRBJ1-1	NA	CASSDGGIVGTEAFF	TGTGCCAGCAGCGATGGCGGGATAGTAGGCACTGAAGCTTTCTTT
TRBD1	TRBV6-4	TRBJ2-5	NA	CASPPQGAIQETQYF	TGTGCCAGCCCCCCGCAGGGGGCAATCCAAGAGACCCAGTACTTC
TRBD2	TRBV19	TRBJ2-2	once	CASSMVRSGANTGELFF	TGTGCCAGTAGTATGGTGAGAAGCGGGGCAAACACCGGGGAGCTGTTTTTT
NA	TRBV6-6	TRBJ2-1	few	CASSYVVSNEQFF	TGTGCCAGCAGTTATGTTGTCTCTAATGAGCAGTTCTTC
NA	TRBV27	TRBJ1-2	few	CASSQARRQHFNGYTF	TGTGCCAGCAGTCAAGCCCGCAGACAGCACTTCAATGGCTACACCTTC
NA	TRBV19	TRBJ1-5	NA	CASSAYQRQPQHF	TGTGCCAGTAGTGCCTATCAGAGGCAGCCCCAGCATTTT
NA	TRBV19	TRBJ2-5	NA	CASRGGALETQYF	TGTGCCAGTAGAGGGGGGGCTTTAGAGACCCAGTACTTC
TRBD1	TRBV28	TRBJ1-5	NA	CASHRGSNQPQHF	TGTGCCAGCCACAGGGGTAGCAATCAGCCCCAGCATTTT
NA	TRBV5-1	TRBJ2-7	NA	CASSPTGLGEQYF	TGCGCCAGCAGTCCCACAGGTCTGGGGGAGCAGTACTTC
TRBD1	TRBV4-3	TRBJ2-7	NA	CASSHGTGGSYEQYF	TGCGCCAGCAGCCACGGGACAGGGGGCTCCTACGAGCAGTACTTC
TRBD1	TRBV19	TRBJ2-3	NA	CASSIATRGTLSDTQYF	TGTGCCAGTAGTATAGCCACCAGGGGGACACTTTCAGATACGCAGTATTTT
NA	TRBV28	TRBJ1-1	NA	CASSRQGTGNNGF	TGTGCCAGCAGTCGGCAGGGCACAGGGAACAATGGGTTT
NA	TRBV12-3/TRBV12-4	TRBJ2-1	NA	CASSLGGDSQFF	TGTGCCAGCAGTTTGGGGGGAGACAGTCAGTTCTTC
NA	TRBV7-2	TRBJ2-7	NA	CASSFVGSSYEQYF	TGTGCCAGCAGCTTTGTTGGTAGCTCCTACGAGCAGTACTTC
TRBD1	TRBV6-2/TRBV6-3	TRBJ1-2	NA	CASSVRDRPYGYTF	TGTGCCAGCAGTGTCCGGGACAGACCTTATGGCTACACCTTC
NA	TRBV19	TRBJ1-6	NA	CASSPGPPPPLHF	TGTGCCAGTAGTCCTGGGCCCCCCCCACCCCTCCACTTT
NA	TRBV7-8	TRBJ1-2	NA	CASSLGQGGAIYTF	TGTGCCAGCAGCTTAGGGCAGGGAGGTGCTATCTACACCTTC
TRBD1	TRBV25-1	TRBJ1-5	NA	CASRGQGSGQPQHF	TGTGCCAGCAGAGGACAGGGGTCGGGGCAGCCCCAGCATTTT
NA	TRBV4-1	TRBJ1-5	NA	CASSQASGSNQPQHF	TGCGCCAGCAGCCAAGCTTCAGGGAGCAATCAGCCCCAGCATTTT
NA	TRBV7-2	TRBJ1-6	NA	CASSLQRQASSYNSPLHF	TGTGCCAGCAGCTTACAGAGACAGGCGAGCTCCTATAATTCACCCCTCCACTTT
NA	TRBV19	TRBJ2-3	NA	CASSITFPIKGAVTDTQYF	TGTGCCAGTAGTATTACCTTCCCAATCAAAGGGGCTGTCACAGATACGCAGTATTTT
TRBD2	TRBV19	TRBJ2-1	NA	CASSIGNSGSYNEQFF	TGTGCCAGTAGTATAGGTAATAGCGGGTCCTACAATGAGCAGTTCTTC
NA	TRBV24-1	TRBJ2-3	NA	CATSDYLSSTDTQYF	TGTGCCACCAGTGATTATCTCTCTAGCACAGATACGCAGTATTTT
NA	TRBV27	TRBJ2-5	NA	CASSSAGETQYF	TGTGCCAGCAGTTCCGCGGGGGAGACCCAGTACTTC
TRBD2	TRBV27	TRBJ2-7	NA	CASSKGLAGGGYEQYF	TGTGCCAGCAGCAAAGGACTAGCGGGAGGAGGCTACGAGCAGTACTTC
TRBD1	TRBV5-6	TRBJ1-2	once	CASTFGTGRYTF	TGTGCCAGCACCTTTGGGACAGGCCGCTACACCTTC
NA	TRBV7-9	TRBJ1-5	NA	CASSLGGSGWKLSPQHF	TGTGCCAGCAGCTTAGGGGGAAGCGGTTGGAAATTGTCGCCCCAGCATTTT
NA	TRBV4-3	TRBJ1-1	NA	CASSQEEADTEAFF	TGCGCCAGCAGCCAAGAGGAGGCGGACACTGAAGCTTTCTTT
NA	TRBV7-2	TRBJ1-5	NA	CASSLIGGQPQHF	TGTGCCAGCAGCTTAATCGGGGGTCAGCCCCAGCATTTT
NA	TRBV3-1/TRBV3-2	TRBJ2-5	NA	CASSRDSIQETQYF	TGTGCCAGCAGTCGAGACTCGATCCAAGAGACCCAGTACTTC
NA	TRBV4-1	TRBJ2-5	NA	CASSQDVAGQETQYF	TGCGCCAGCAGCCAAGATGTGGCGGGGCAAGAGACCCAGTACTTC
NA	TRBV2	TRBJ2-2	NA	CASLGDPRDAGELFF	TGTGCCAGCTTAGGGGATCCCCGCGACGCCGGGGAGCTGTTTTTT
TRBD2	TRBV27	TRBJ2-5	NA	CASRGLALETQYF	TGTGCCAGCAGAGGACTAGCTTTAGAGACCCAGTACTTC
NA	TRBV5-6	TRBJ1-2	NA	CASSLALQGGYGYTF	TGTGCCAGCAGCTTGGCGTTGCAGGGAGGATATGGCTACACCTTC
NA	TRBV5-4	TRBJ2-1	few	CASSSVAESIHTQFF	TGTGCCAGCAGCTCCGTGGCGGAGAGTATTCACACACAGTTCTTC
TRBD2	TRBV27	TRBJ2-7	NA	CASRPWGSGGTYEQYF	TGTGCCAGCAGACCCTGGGGTAGCGGGGGGACCTACGAGCAGTACTTC
TRBD1	TRBV9	TRBJ2-7	NA	CASSVKGTAYEQYF	TGTGCCAGCAGCGTAAAGGGGACAGCCTACGAGCAGTACTTC